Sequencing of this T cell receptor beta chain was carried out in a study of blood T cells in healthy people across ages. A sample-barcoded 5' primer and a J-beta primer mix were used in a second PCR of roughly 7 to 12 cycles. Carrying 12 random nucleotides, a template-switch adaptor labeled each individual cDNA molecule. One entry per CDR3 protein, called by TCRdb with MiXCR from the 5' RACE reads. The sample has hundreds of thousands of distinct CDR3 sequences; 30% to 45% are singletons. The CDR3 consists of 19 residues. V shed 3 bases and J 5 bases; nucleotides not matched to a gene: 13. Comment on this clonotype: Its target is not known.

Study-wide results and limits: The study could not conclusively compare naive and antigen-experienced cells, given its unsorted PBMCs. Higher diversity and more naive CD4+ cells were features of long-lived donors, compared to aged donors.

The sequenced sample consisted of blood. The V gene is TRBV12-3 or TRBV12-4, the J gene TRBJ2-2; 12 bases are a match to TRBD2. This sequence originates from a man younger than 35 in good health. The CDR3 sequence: CASSFPRTSGVWRTGELFF. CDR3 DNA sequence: TGTGCCAGCAGTTTTCCGAGGACTAGCGGGGTCTGGAGGACCGGGGAGCTGTTTTTT.